What follows are 25 T cell receptor beta chains derived from one specimen sequenced in a study of human T cells and chemical hapten exposure. TCRdb redid the calling of the RACE reads with MiXCR, one entry per CDR3 protein. Of some 350,000 distinct CDR3 sequences in the sample, about 7% were seen once. Time point described: patch test 1, 2 weeks after DPC sensitization. Treatment reported: therapeutic diphenylcyclopropenone sensitization with weekly scalp DPC. The source material was whole blood, sampled in connection with sensitization to the hapten diphenylcyclopropenone (DPC). The receptors were sampled from a woman aged 18-30 years with alopecia areata. Some clones in this sample may be carry-over from other donors' samples.

V usage is TRBV7-2 and J usage is TRBJ2-3, with 7 bases aligning to TRBD2. Germline CDR1 and CDR2: SGHTA and FQGNSA. The CDR3 loop spans 17 amino acids. The V and J ends lost 5 bases and 0 bases, in that order; junction bases with no gene match: 11. CDR3 amino acids: CASSRAPSGVSTDTQYF. DNA for the CDR3: TGTGCCAGCAGCCGAGCCCCGAGCGGGGTTAGCACAGATACGCAGTATTTT.

This rearrangement joins TRBV20-1 to TRBJ2-7, with 9 bases fitting TRBD2. The CDR3 loop spans 13 amino acids. Trimming took 5 bases from V and 1 from J; bases not matched to a gene: 3. CDR1 is DFQATT, CDR2 SNEGSKA, per germline (reference sequence). In nucleotides, the CDR3 is TGCAGTGCTTTAGCGGGGGATTCCTACGAGCAGTACTTC. Protein product: CSALAGDSYEQYF.

This clonotype was recorded a few times. The chain joins TRBV20-1 to TRBJ2-3; a possible D gene is TRBD1 (6 bases). V lost 6 bases to trimming and J lost 2 bases, with 15 bases between them. This CDR3 is 14 amino acids long. CDR1 DFQATT and CDR2 SNEGSKA come from the germline V gene (reference sequence). The CDR3 is CSAPPDSYTDTQYF. CDR3 DNA: TGCAGTGCACCTCCGGACAGCTACACAGATACGCAGTATTTT.

The rearrangement joins TRBV7-9 to TRBJ2-2; possibly TRBD1 or TRBD2 for D (5 bases each). Trimming removed 4 bases from V and 3 bases from J, with 15 bases in between. CDR3 length: 16 residues. CDR1 and CDR2 from the germline V gene are SEHNR and FQNEAQ (reference sequence). CDR3 sequence reads: CASSSRDPGYTGELFF. CDR3 bases: TGTGCCAGCAGCTCCCGGGACCCCGGCTACACCGGGGAGCTGTTTTTT.

This clonotype was detected many times. The chain carries TRBV5-1 and TRBJ1-6; the match to TRBD1 covers 8 bases. V lost 4 bases to trimming and J lost 6 bases; unmatched junction nucleotides: 6. The CDR3 consists of 15 residues. Germline V lookup: CDR1 SGHRS, CDR2 YFSETQ. CDR3: CASSHPDRVNSPLHF. As DNA, the CDR3 is TGCGCCAGCAGCCACCCGGACAGGGTTAATTCACCCCTCCACTTT.

The V and J genes are TRBV6-5 and TRBJ1-5; 8 bases map to TRBD1. This CDR3 has 13 amino acids. V dropped 7 bases and J dropped 4; count of bases not matched to a gene: 3. The germline gives CDR1 MNHEY, CDR2 SVGAGI. The CDR3 nucleotides read TGTGCCAGCAACAGGGGGTGGAATCAGCCCCAGCATTTT. Protein: CASNRGWNQPQHF.

V usage is TRBV28 and J usage is TRBJ2-7, with D perhaps matching TRBD1 or TRBD2 (5 bases each). Germline assignment: CDR1 MDHEN and CDR2 SYDVKM. The ends were cut back, 6 bases at V and 3 bases at J, with 15 bases in the middle. The CDR3 totals 14 residues. CDR3 protein: CASSVGAAVYEQYF. The DNA for the CDR3 is TGTGCCAGCAGCGTAGGGGCAGCGGTCTACGAGCAGTACTTC.

This clonotype was found many times. The chain links TRBV28 to TRBJ2-4; 9 nucleotides align to TRBD1. This CDR3 has 15 amino acids. CDR1 MDHEN and CDR2 SYDVKM come from the germline V gene. The V and J ends lost 2 bases and 6 bases, in that order; junction bases with no gene match: 5. CDR3: CASSLEGQGGNIQYF. In nucleotides, the CDR3 is TGTGCCAGCAGTTTAGAGGGACAGGGTGGAAACATTCAGTACTTC.

This clonotype was seen repeatedly, ten times or more. V and J are TRBV24-1 and TRBJ2-7; D remains unclear. Trimming removed 10 bases from V and 7 bases from J, with 22 bases in between. Per germline, CDR1 KGHDR and CDR2 SFDVKD. The CDR3 is made up of 14 amino acids. The CDR3 nucleotides read TGTGCCACGCCATTCGGCCGAAACTCCGATGAGCAGTACTTC. Its protein is CATPFGRNSDEQYF.

The chain is built from TRBV12-3 or TRBV12-4 and TRBJ1-6; D perhaps matches TRBD1 (5 bases). The V end was cut by 3 bases, the J end by 0 bases, with 18 bases between. The CDR3 runs 19 residues. CDR3 residues: CASSFSGPPLSSYNSPLHF. DNA of the CDR3: TGTGCCAGCAGTTTCTCGGGGCCGCCCCTCAGCTCCTATAATTCACCCCTCCACTTT.

This chain joins TRBV6-1 and TRBJ1-1; D is undetermined. Trimming shortened V by 1 base and J by 7 bases, and 13 bases separated the two germline ends. This CDR3 is built from 14 residues. Germline V CDR1 and CDR2: MNHNS, SASEGT. CDR3 residues: CASSEDGYHREAFF. The CDR3 nucleotides are TGTGCCAGCAGTGAAGATGGGTACCACCGTGAAGCTTTCTTT.

The chain links TRBV6-2 or TRBV6-3 to TRBJ2-4; 10 nucleotides match TRBD2. This CDR3 is built from 19 residues. V lost 2 bases, J lost 0 bases, and 10 bases stayed unmatched. From germline, CDR1 is MNHEY and CDR2 SVGEGT. CDR3 loop: CASSYVLAGDILAKNIQYF. The CDR3 nucleotides are TGTGCCAGCAGTTACGTCCTAGCGGGGGACATACTAGCCAAAAACATTCAGTACTTC.

This clonotype was detected many times. CDR3 protein: CAIGQEGVVSQYF. CDR3 bases: TGTGCCATCGGACAGGAGGGGGTGGTGTCGCAGTATTTT. V gene TRBV10-3 combines with J gene TRBJ2-3, with D possibly TRBD1 on 7 matching bases. V shed 8 bases and J shed 10 bases, with 19 bases lying between them. This CDR3 has 13 residues. From germline, CDR1 is ENHRY and CDR2 SYGVKD.

This clonotype was found many times. The chain employs TRBV10-3 and TRBJ1-5; D possibly corresponds to TRBD1 (5 bases). CDR3 length: 14 residues. Germline V gene lookup returns CDR1 ENHRY and CDR2 SYGVKD. V was pared by 2 bases and J by 6 bases, with 11 bases between. The CDR3 sequence is CAISEKQAGQPQHF. The CDR3 coding sequence is TGTGCCATCAGTGAGAAACAGGCGGGTCAGCCCCAGCATTTT.

The V and J genes are TRBV5-1 and TRBJ1-1, with D possibly TRBD1 on 6 matching bases. The CDR3 extends over 15 amino acids. Germline V CDR1 and CDR2: SGHRS, YFSETQ. With 0 bases removed from V and 5 bases from J, the gap between germline ends came to 14 bases. The CDR3 region is CASSLAGAKVTEAFF. For the CDR3, the DNA is TGCGCCAGCAGCTTGGCAGGGGCTAAGGTGACTGAAGCTTTCTTT.

The table lists this clonotype with many counts. This chain joins TRBV7-3 and TRBJ1-3, with D possibly being TRBD1 (5 bases). This CDR3 spans 15 amino acids. Germline CDR1 is SGHTA and CDR2 is FQGTGA. Trimming removed 1 base from V and 2 bases from J, with 9 bases in between. CDR3 protein: CASSLMGDPGNTIYF. The DNA for the CDR3 is TGTGCCAGCAGCTTAATGGGGGATCCTGGAAACACCATATATTTT.

The chain uses TRBV6-2 or TRBV6-3 and TRBJ1-5; D is perhaps TRBD1 (5 bases). The CDR3 contains 15 residues. Trimming took 6 bases from V and 0 from J, leaving 12 bases between them. Germline lookup yields CDR1 MNHEY and CDR2 SVGEGT. In DNA, the CDR3 is TGTGCCAGCAGAATCAGGGCCCTTAGCAATCAGCCCCAGCATTTT. Encoded protein: CASRIRALSNQPQHF.

This clonotype has a count of ten or more. The chain joins TRBV20-1 to TRBJ2-7; TRBD1 agrees at 9 bases. The V and J ends lost 5 bases and 3 bases, in that order; junction bases with no gene match: 8. CDR3 size: 14 residues. Germline V gene lookup returns CDR1 DFQATT and CDR2 SNEGSKA (reference sequence). CDR3 sequence reads: CSAPSPDRGYEQYF. Written as DNA, the CDR3 is TGCAGTGCTCCATCGCCGGACAGGGGCTACGAGCAGTACTTC.

This clonotype was picked up a small number of times. J is TRBJ2-5 and V is TRBV7-2; perhaps TRBD2 as D (5 bases). Germline CDR1 and CDR2: SGHTA and FQGNSA. This CDR3 has 15 residues. Trimming shortened V by 4 bases and J by 6 bases, and 18 bases separated the two germline ends. CDR3 bases: TGTGCCAGCAGCTATATCTCCCAGGAGGTGAAGACCCAGTACTTC. Amino acids: CASSYISQEVKTQYF.

This sequence joins TRBV20-1 and TRBJ1-6, with 10 bases that match TRBD1. After removal of 0 bases from V and 7 bases from J, the junction contained 21 bases not matched to a gene. The CDR3 covers 21 residues. Germline lookup yields CDR1 DFQATT and CDR2 SNEGSKA (reference sequence). As DNA, the CDR3 is TGCAGTGCTAGAGATCTTAGGGGGACAGGGGCTTCCTCATCCGACAATTCACCCCTCCACTTT. This translates into CSARDLRGTGASSSDNSPLHF.

The CDR3: CSARAPGTYAYEQYF. The DNA of the CDR3 is TGCAGTGCTAGAGCGCCGGGGACATATGCATACGAGCAGTACTTC. This chain links TRBV20-1 with TRBJ2-7, with D perhaps TRBD1 (6 bases). Trimming shortened V by 1 base and J by 4 bases, and 17 bases separated the two germline ends. Germline CDR1 reads DFQATT; CDR2 reads SNEGSKA (reference sequence). CDR3 length: 15 residues.

This clonotype was detected only a few times. In DNA, the CDR3 is TGCAGTGCTAGGGTCCTCTCCAACTACGAGCAGTACTTC. Its translation is CSARVLSNYEQYF. The chain is built from TRBV20-1 and TRBJ2-7; no reliable D call. CDR1 DFQATT and CDR2 SNEGSKA come from the germline V gene (reference sequence). Trimming removed 3 bases at V and 3 bases at J, with 12 bases between. This CDR3 has 13 residues.

V usage is TRBV24-1 and J usage is TRBJ2-5; TRBD1 aligns across 8 bases. V lost 7 bases and J lost 3; bases outside the gene matches: 3. CDR1 is KGHDR and CDR2 is SFDVKD in the germline V gene. The CDR3 extends over 13 amino acids. The CDR3 DNA is TGTGCCACCAGGGGGACAGGTGAAGAGACCCAGTACTTC. Amino acids: CATRGTGEETQYF.

The chain joins TRBV12-5 to TRBJ1-5; 10 bases are shared with TRBD1. The CDR3 has 15 amino acids. Germline-derived CDR1 and CDR2 are LGHNT and FRNRAP. V trimming: 6 bases; J trimming: 3 bases; junction bases outside the gene matches: 5. Here the CDR3 reads CASGHGTGVNQPQHF. CDR3 DNA sequence: TGTGCTAGTGGCCACGGGACAGGGGTCAATCAGCCCCAGCATTTT.

This clonotype was detected ten times or more. The chain uses TRBV9 and TRBJ2-1; D gene unclear. Germline lookup yields CDR1 SGDLS and CDR2 YYNGEE. V lost 3 bases and J lost 0, with 10 bases in between. This CDR3 has 15 amino acids. The CDR3: CASSADFSSYNEQFF. CDR3 DNA sequence: TGTGCCAGCAGCGCCGACTTCAGCTCCTACAATGAGCAGTTCTTC.